This T cell receptor (beta chain) came from a study of shared clonotypes between healthy human individuals (dated by TCRdb to 2019 to 2021). Study-level background: Three men and a couple of women, aged 18 to 49 years, made up the cohort. For each donor, CD4 naive and CD4 memory were each given three plates, CD8 naive was given two plates, and CD8 memory was given one plate. To estimate repertoire size and how much clonotype sharing occurs between individuals, the study deeply sequenced the blood TCR repertoires of 5 or 6 healthy adults. To increase sequencing depth and limit assay-specific biases, different laboratories used diverse techniques to prepare libraries and sequence TCR repertoires. Each donor's leukapheresis produced roughly between about 0.9 and 9.5 billion PBMCs.

Using the deep immunoSEQ assay, multiplex PCR amplified TCR CDR3 regions from genomic DNA. Extracted genomic DNA from each cell subset was spread evenly across all wells of several immunoSEQ 96-well plates, with each plate serving as a replicate. For sorted subsets, about 200 ng genomic DNA, equal to about 30,000 T cell genomes, was loaded into each replicate PCR. Purified libraries were measured with a Qubit 3.0 fluorometer, size-checked on a Bioanalyzer 2100, and measured again with the KAPA Library Quantification kit. A separate single-read 150-cycle Illumina NextSeq 550 flow cell was used to sequence each immunoSEQ 96-well plate. In the paper's pipeline: Because only junctional sequences without quality scores were contained in the immunoSEQ output, filtering matching that applied to full-length reads could not be performed. To assign V/J genes and CDR3, sequences were annotated using PyIR, a Python wrapper for IgBLAST v1.9, with IMGT germline references. Any read was removed if the V/J assignment was weak (E-value above 1e-6), the CDR3 was missing, or the read contained stop codons, out-of-frame junctions, or ambiguous translated residues. A V3J clonotype was defined by an identical inferred V gene, J gene, and CDR3 amino acid sequence. Percentage overlap between repertoires was calculated by dividing the number of shared unique clonotypes by the size of the smaller repertoire. RTK rarefaction, the Chao1 estimator, and Recon v2.1 estimates of unobserved clonotypes were used to assess repertoire richness. Generation probabilities were computed with OLGA for all TCRbeta clonotypes obtained by the gDNA method from several donors. TCRdb obtained this table from immuneACCESS and retained in-frame rearrangements with V and J assigned. These tables miss some clones; where compared with another copy, unresolved V genes account for less than half of the shortfall, and the remainder is unexplained. From that table come the V and J calls and clone size; the DNA was used to work out D and trimming. This sample gives approximately 2,000,000 clones in total; approximately 92% of them show up just once. The ten largest make up about 1.6% of the sample.

CDR3 length: 16 amino acids, cysteine to phenylalanine. CDR3 DNA is the only sequence kept; it has 48 bases, read in frame from the first base. Trimming takes 1 base from V and 2 bases from J, and the germline ends sit 12 bases apart. As encoded in the germline V gene, CDR1 is MGHDK while CDR2 is SYGVNS. CD8 naive samples were CD45RO-negative cells positively selected for CCR7, giving a CD45RA+CCR7+ population that excluded TemRA cells. Healthy HIV-negative adults with no recently reported acute infections or vaccinations were included as donors. Every donor was a Caucasian adult residing in Nashville, Tennessee, USA. Blood was collected by leukapheresis, and PBMCs were isolated by Ficoll-Histopaque density gradient centrifugation and then cryopreserved in liquid nitrogen vapor phase. Analytical flow cytometry was used to check the purity and quantity of every magnetically sorted T cell population. Each sorted fraction had its genomic DNA isolated and then quantified by UV absorbance on a Nanodrop 2000c.

As for this clone: What antigen it recognizes has not been identified. One base away there is no much larger clone; base qualities are not given.

Overall study results and their limits: When a handful of donors were compared, the shared fraction of clonotypes was roughly 5% for naive CD4, 3% to 4% for naive CD8, 2.3% for memory CD4, and 0.35% to 0.4% for memory CD8. Because the study included a small number of donors, the genetic and exposure-history diversity represented was limited. Clonotypes shared by all four sorted-subset donors showed higher generation probabilities than non-shared clonotypes. Based on pairwise subsampling, the degree of clonotype sharing among donors was expected to be affected by sequencing depth. Sampling was restricted to blood, and TCR repertoires in tissues likely differ from the TCR repertoires found in blood. Naive subsets generally had larger estimated clonotype richness than memory subsets did. Incomplete sequencing was indicated by rarefaction of sorted-subset datasets, despite the large sequencing depth.

Recombination connected TRBV25-1 to TRBJ2-1; the D segment could be TRBD2, given 5 matching bases. The sequence was collected from a man aged 18 to 29 in good health. Some clones in this sample may be carry-over from other donors' samples. Material for sequencing was naive CD8+ T cells from PBMCs. The meaning of the sample's cell subset or site label: CD45RA+CCR7+. The DNA reads as follows: TGTGCCAGCAGTGAATGGGTGACTAAAGCCTACAATGAGCAGTTCTTC. This encodes CASSEWVTKAYNEQFF.